Presented here are 29 T cell receptor beta chains from one specimen sequenced in a study of T cell responses to AZD1222 COVID-19 vaccine (dated by TCRdb to about 2021). The time point label, read with the paper, signifies: about 28 days (+/-7) after the second vaccine dose. Taken with the paper, the label for treatment or condition translates to: meningococcal conjugate vaccine given as trial control. Library construction relied on the immunoSEQ multiplex PCR assay. TCRdb retrieved this table from immuneACCESS and kept in-frame rearrangements only. Not all clones are present; in checked studies, unresolved V genes account for under half, and no reason is known for the remainder. Present in this sample are some 200,000 clones, more than 80% of which were seen just once. Clones ranked in the top ten supply about 4% of the sample. This specimen consisted of peripheral blood, obtained 28 days after the second dose of the MenACWY control vaccine. These receptors originate from an adult who received the MenACWY meningococcal vaccine as a control.

The V gene is TRBV7-3, the J gene TRBJ2-2; either TRBD1 or TRBD2 may supply D (5 bases each). This CDR3 contains 18 residues. Trimming took off 1 base at V and 0 bases at J, with 15 bases between the two ends. Germline CDR1 is SGHTA and CDR2 is FQGTGA. The CDR3 reads CASSLKDLGRANTGELFF. Written as DNA, the CDR3 is TGTGCCAGCAGCTTAAAGGATCTGGGGCGGGCGAACACCGGGGAGCTGTTTTTT.

The rearrangement links TRBV27 to TRBJ2-1; D call uncertain. The V and J ends lost 3 bases and 8 bases respectively, with 11 bases between them. This CDR3 comprises 13 residues. The germline gives CDR1 MNHEY, CDR2 SMNVEV (reference sequence). The CDR3 sequence is CASSLTPWDEQFF. The CDR3 DNA reads TGTGCCAGCAGTTTGACGCCATGGGATGAGCAGTTCTTC.

This clone was seen only once. The V and J genes are TRBV27 and TRBJ1-4; 8 bases are shared with TRBD1. The CDR3 extends over 14 amino acids. CDR1 is MNHEY, CDR2 SMNVEV, per germline (reference sequence). Unmatched junction bases numbered 7, after V lost 6 bases and J lost 7 bases. The CDR3 sequence: CASSRDRGGEKLFF. The CDR3 DNA reads as TGTGCCAGCAGCCGAGACAGGGGCGGTGAAAAACTGTTTTTT.

The V call is TRBV7-2, the J call TRBJ1-2; D might be TRBD1 (6 bases). V lost 4 bases and J lost 10, with 22 bases in between. CDR3 length: 15 residues. From germline, CDR1 is SGHTA and CDR2 FQGNSA. CDR3 in amino acids: CASSSGTGGLLDYTF. DNA for the CDR3: TGTGCCAGCAGCTCCGGAACCGGGGGCCTGTTAGACTACACCTTC.

This sequence joins TRBV5-1 and TRBJ1-2; 9 bases map to TRBD1. The CDR3 totals 15 residues. V lost 6 bases and J lost 2; bases outside the gene matches: 8. Germline CDR1 reads SGHRS; CDR2 reads YFSETQ. The CDR3 here is CASTPAGTGNYGYTF. The CDR3 nucleotides are TGCGCCAGCACCCCCGCGGGGACAGGGAACTATGGCTACACCTTC.

The V gene is TRBV3-1 (or the pseudogene TRBV3-2), the J gene TRBJ1-4; TRBD1 aligns across 7 bases. CDR3 size: 16 residues. The germline V gene has CDR1 LGHDT and CDR2 YNNKEL (reference sequence). V lost 2 bases, J lost 8 bases, and 11 bases stayed unmatched. The CDR3 sequence: CASSQRGGRGSEKLFF. In nucleotides, the CDR3 is TGTGCCAGCAGCCAAAGAGGGGGCAGGGGTAGCGAAAAACTGTTTTTT.

V usage is TRBV29-1 and J usage is TRBJ1-1; 10 bases fit TRBD1. The CDR3 extends over 18 amino acids. Germline V gene lookup returns CDR1 SQVTM and CDR2 ANQGSEA. V was clipped by 7 bases and J by 4 bases; unmatched bases: 21. The CDR3 loop is CSASTPSGTGDWGTEAFF. CDR3 sequence (DNA): TGCAGCGCTTCGACCCCTTCCGGGACAGGGGATTGGGGCACTGAAGCTTTCTTT. The variable domain in full, with the rest retrieved from reference TRBV29-1 and TRBJ1-1, is SAVISQKPSRDICQRGTSLTIQCQVDSQVTMMFWYRQQPGQSLTLIATANQGSEATYESGFVIDKFPISRPNLTFSTLTVSNMSPEDSSIYLCSASTPSGTGDWGTEAFFGQGTRLTVV.

The chain uses TRBV4-1 and TRBJ2-6; D unresolved. In germline, CDR1 is MGHRA, CDR2 YSYEKL. V was shortened by 1 base and J by 3 bases, with 7 bases between the two germline ends. The CDR3 is 15 amino acids. CDR3 bases: TGCGCCAGCAGCCAAGTGACGGGTGGGGCCAACGTCCTGACTTTC. This sequence encodes CASSQVTGGANVLTF.

This rearrangement joins TRBV5-6 to TRBJ1-3; D ambiguous. The germline V and J ends were trimmed by 2 bases and 8 bases, with 11 bases remaining between them. CDR3 length: 13 residues. Germline assignment: CDR1 SGHDT and CDR2 YYEEEE. The CDR3 protein is CASSFLGSHTIYF. Here the CDR3 DNA reads TGTGCCAGCAGCTTTTTGGGGTCCCACACCATATATTTT.

This clone was recorded only once. This chain links TRBV5-6 with TRBJ2-3, with D perhaps matching TRBD1 (5 bases). The CDR3 is made up of 11 amino acids. Trimming took 0 bases from V and 9 from J, leaving 5 bases between them. Germline V gene data show CDR1 as SGHDT and CDR2 as YYEEEE. CDR3 coding DNA: TGTGCCAGCAGCTTGGACAGGACGCAGTATTTT. This gives the protein CASSLDRTQYF.

Here the CDR3 DNA reads TGTGCCAGCAATCAGGGGTTCGGCTATGGCTACACCTTC. This gives the protein CASNQGFGYGYTF. The chain employs TRBV6-5 and TRBJ1-2; maybe TRBD1 (6 bases). CDR3 length: 13 residues. From germline, CDR1 is MNHEY and CDR2 SVGAGI. Trimming shortened V by 7 bases and J by 4 bases, and 13 bases separated the two germline ends.

Concerning this clone: The junction and the germline gene differ at one end; a read error may be behind it. The V call is TRBV11-3, the J call TRBJ1-1; D gene ambiguous. The CDR3 sequence is 11 residues long. Germline CDR1 is SGHNT and CDR2 is YENEEA. CDR3 in DNA: TGTGCCGTGGAATCGAACGCTGAAGCTTTCTTT. Encoded protein: CAVESNAEAFF.

The chain employs TRBV3-1 (or the pseudogene TRBV3-2) and TRBJ1-2; a weak D match, TRBD1 (5 bases). The V gene lost 3 bases and the J gene lost 5 bases, with 13 bases spanning the gap. This CDR3 contains 14 residues. Looked up from germline, CDR1 is LGHDT and CDR2 is YNNKEL (reference sequence). CDR3 sequence (DNA): TGTGCCAGCAGCCAGACGGGGGGGACGTATGGCTACACCTTC. It translates to CASSQTGGTYGYTF.

This chain connects TRBV27 to TRBJ2-1; D gene unclear. CDR3 length: 13 residues. Germline V lookup: CDR1 MNHEY, CDR2 SMNVEV (reference sequence). Trimming removed 6 bases from V and 8 bases from J, with 14 bases in between. As DNA, the CDR3 is TGTGCCAGCAGGGAGCAGGCTGGCGATGAGCAGTTCTTC. Protein: CASREQAGDEQFF.

The rearrangement joins TRBV11-3 to TRBJ2-3, with 8 bases fitting TRBD2. Germline assignment: CDR1 SGHNT and CDR2 YENEEA. CDR3 size: 17 residues. V shed 6 bases and J 7 bases; nucleotides not matched to a gene: 18. CDR3 in DNA: TGTGCCAGCAGGATACCCTACGAACTAGCGGACCCCTATACGCAGTATTTT. It specifies CASRIPYELADPYTQYF.

The chain links TRBV5-1 to TRBJ2-1, with 11 bases lining up with TRBD2. V trimming: 2 bases; J trimming: 7 bases; junction bases outside the gene matches: 5. The CDR3 is 15 residues long. Germline CDR1 is SGHRS and CDR2 is YFSETQ. The CDR3 reads CASSLGTSGINEQFF. DNA for the CDR3: TGCGCCAGCAGCTTAGGGACTAGCGGTATAAATGAGCAGTTCTTC.

The sample holds one count of this clone. The chain carries TRBV29-1 and TRBJ2-6; 8 nucleotides line up with TRBD1. Germline assignment: CDR1 SQVTM and CDR2 ANQGSEA. The CDR3 spans 15 residues. V lost 6 bases to trimming and J lost 1 base; unmatched junction nucleotides: 5. This chain's CDR3 is CSVRTGSSGANVLTF. In DNA, the CDR3 is TGCAGCGTGCGGACAGGGAGTTCTGGGGCCAACGTCCTGACTTTC.

The chain links TRBV10-3 to TRBJ1-1, with D possibly being TRBD1 (5 bases). Germline V gene lookup returns CDR1 ENHRY and CDR2 SYGVKD. The CDR3 has 16 residues. Trimming removed 2 bases from V and 10 bases from J, with 23 bases in between. The CDR3 reads CAISENDGAFVAGAFF. For the CDR3, the DNA is TGTGCCATCAGTGAGAACGACGGGGCCTTTGTCGCCGGAGCTTTCTTT.

This chain joins TRBV14 and TRBJ2-3, with D maybe TRBD1 (5 bases). This CDR3 is built from 15 residues. Per germline, CDR1 SGHDN and CDR2 FVKESK. The V end was cut by 0 bases, the J end by 7 bases, with 14 bases between. CDR3 DNA sequence: TGTGCCAGCAGCCAAGATAGACAGTCCGCGTATACGCAGTATTTT. Its translation: CASSQDRQSAYTQYF. The full variable domain, with the rest looked up from reference TRBV14 and TRBJ2-3, is EAGVTQFPSHSVIEKGQTVTLRCDPISGHDNLYWYRRVMGKEIKFLLHFVKESKQDESGMPNNRFLAERTGGTYSTLKVQPAELEDSGVYFCASSQDRQSAYTQYFGPGTRLTVL.

In this sample, this clone turned up once. J is TRBJ1-1 and V is TRBV27, with 9 bases aligning to TRBD1. The junction had 6 bases not matched to a gene; V was cut back by 4 bases and J by 6 bases. This CDR3 region has 14 residues. CDR1 and CDR2 (germline): MNHEY, SMNVEV (reference sequence). The CDR3 loop is CASSYSGQGPEAFF. The CDR3 DNA is TGTGCCAGCAGTTACTCGGGACAGGGCCCTGAAGCTTTCTTT.

The chain joins TRBV6-2 or TRBV6-3 to TRBJ1-2; D not resolved. Looked up from germline, CDR1 is MNHEY and CDR2 is SVGEGT. CDR3 size: 13 residues. Trimming cost V 5 bases and J 8 bases, with 15 bases left between them. CDR3 in DNA: TGTGCCAGCAGTAACAGAATGCCTGGGGGCTACACCTTC. Translating it yields CASSNRMPGGYTF.

The chain links TRBV24-1 to TRBJ1-2; the match to TRBD1 covers 9 bases. The CDR3 consists of 15 residues. Germline V CDR1 and CDR2: KGHDR, SFDVKD. The J segment lost 4 bases and the V segment lost 4 bases, leaving 6 bases of the junction unmatched. The DNA of the CDR3 is TGTGCCACCAGTGAACCGGGACAGGGTTTCTATGGCTACACCTTC. Amino acids: CATSEPGQGFYGYTF.

The rearrangement joins TRBV13 to TRBJ2-1; possibly TRBD1 or TRBD2 for D (5 bases each). Trimming removed 5 bases at V and 2 bases at J, with 10 bases between. The CDR3 consists of 14 residues. Germline-derived CDR1 and CDR2 are PRHDT and FYEKMQ (reference sequence). CDR3 residues: CASSQGVTYNEQFF. In DNA, the CDR3 is TGTGCCAGCAGCCAGGGAGTAACCTACAATGAGCAGTTCTTC. Drawing the rest from reference TRBV13 and TRBJ2-1, the complete variable domain is AAGVIQSPRHLIKEKRETATLKCYPIPRHDTVYWYQQGPGQDPQFLISFYEKMQSDKGSIPDRFSAQQFSDYHSELNMSSLELGDSALYFCASSQGVTYNEQFFGPGTRLTVL.

CDR3 nucleotide sequence: TGTGCCAGCAGTTTGAAAGGCCTAGCGGGGACCTTAAACACCGGGGAGCTGTTTTTT. It specifies CASSLKGLAGTLNTGELFF. The rearrangement joins TRBV27 to TRBJ2-2; 9 bases line up with TRBD2. The CDR3 is 19 amino acids. The trim removed 3 bases at V and 2 bases at J, leaving 13 bases unmatched. Germline V gene data show CDR1 as MNHEY and CDR2 as SMNVEV (reference sequence).

In this sample, this clone turned up a few times. The chain is built from TRBV7-9 and TRBJ2-7; D remains ambiguous. The germline V gene has CDR1 SEHNR and CDR2 FQNEAQ (reference sequence). The CDR3 runs 15 residues. The V end was cut by 1 base, the J end by 2 bases, with 12 bases between. The CDR3: CASSLVPQQPYEQYF. CDR3 nucleotides: TGTGCCAGCAGCTTAGTCCCCCAGCAACCCTACGAGCAGTACTTC.

The chain joins TRBV6-4 to TRBJ1-5; D is unresolved. Germline lookup yields CDR1 MRHNA and CDR2 SNTAGT. The CDR3 contains 13 residues. With 4 bases removed from V and 2 bases from J, the gap between germline ends came to 6 bases. The CDR3 nucleotides read TGTGCCAGCAGTGCTGGGGGCAATCAGCCCCAGCATTTT. The encoded protein is CASSAGGNQPQHF.

The gene calls are TRBV5-4 and TRBJ2-1; D is possibly TRBD1 or TRBD2 (5 bases each). Germline lookup yields CDR1 SGHNT and CDR2 YYREEE (reference sequence). This CDR3 contains 15 residues. V was clipped by 1 base and J by 2 bases, with 10 bases between them. The CDR3 DNA sequence: TGTGCCAGCAGCTTGTCCCAGGGAGCCTACAATGAGCAGTTCTTC. It is translated as CASSLSQGAYNEQFF.

The rearrangement joins TRBV19 to TRBJ1-3, with D unclear. V lost 3 bases and J lost 2, with 11 bases in between. The CDR3 loop spans 15 amino acids. The germline V gene encodes CDR1 LNHDA and CDR2 SQIVND (reference sequence). CDR3 nucleotides: TGTGCCAGTAGTATCGGGCAAGCCCCTGGAAACACCATATATTTT. This encodes CASSIGQAPGNTIYF.

The chain couples TRBV29-1 to TRBJ2-7, with D tentatively TRBD1 or TRBD2 (5 bases each). The CDR3 has 16 residues. The germline V gene has CDR1 SQVTM and CDR2 ANQGSEA. V was cut by 8 bases and J by 4 bases, with 27 bases left in between. CDR3 in DNA: TGCAGCATATCCGGGACGGCCCTCGAACATTCTTACGAGCAGTACTTC. Translated: CSISGTALEHSYEQYF.